This TCR beta chain was obtained from a study of Graves' ophthalmopathy and Graves' hyperthyroidism. Investigators amplified TCR beta CDR3 regions from RNA transcripts. HTBI primers were used in a first-round RT-PCR, which preceded a second-round multiplex PCR. TCRdb redid the calling of the multiplex PCR reads with MiXCR, one entry per CDR3 protein. This table has around 1.1 million distinct CDR3 sequences, roughly 35% appearing once. This clonotype was observed a handful of times. The sequence came from an adult man with Graves' hyperthyroidism. Input material: peripheral blood or thyroid tissue (not recorded which).

The CDR3 DNA reads as TGTGCCAGCAGTTACGGGAGGGCCGTGGAGACCCAGTACTTC. Translating gives CASSYGRAVETQYF. The rearrangement uses TRBV28 and TRBJ2-5, with 8 positions matching TRBD2. The CDR3 runs to 14 residues. Looked up from germline, CDR1 is MDHEN and CDR2 is SYDVKM. Germline trimming cut 4 bases from V and 5 bases from J; bases unmatched to any gene: 6.